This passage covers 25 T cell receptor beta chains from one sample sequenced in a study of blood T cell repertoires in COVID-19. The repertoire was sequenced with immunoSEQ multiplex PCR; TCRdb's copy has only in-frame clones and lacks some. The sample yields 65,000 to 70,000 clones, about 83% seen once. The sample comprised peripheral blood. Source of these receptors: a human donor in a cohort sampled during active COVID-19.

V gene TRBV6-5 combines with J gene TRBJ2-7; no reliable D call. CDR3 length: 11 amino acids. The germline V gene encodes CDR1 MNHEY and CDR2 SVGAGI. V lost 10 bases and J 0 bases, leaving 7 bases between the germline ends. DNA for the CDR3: TGTGCCACCTTACACTCCTACGAGCAGTACTTC. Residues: CATLHSYEQYF.

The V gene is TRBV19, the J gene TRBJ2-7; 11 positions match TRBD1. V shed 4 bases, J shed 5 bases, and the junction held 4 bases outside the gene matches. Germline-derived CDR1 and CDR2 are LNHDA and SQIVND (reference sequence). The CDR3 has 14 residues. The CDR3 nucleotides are TGTGCCAGTAGTAGCAGGGGACAGGGGGACGAGCAGTACTTC. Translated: CASSSRGQGDEQYF.

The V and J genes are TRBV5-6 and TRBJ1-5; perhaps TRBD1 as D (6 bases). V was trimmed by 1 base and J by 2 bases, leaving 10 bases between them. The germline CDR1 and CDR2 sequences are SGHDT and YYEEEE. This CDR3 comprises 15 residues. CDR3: CASSLQGRRNQPQHF. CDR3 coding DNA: TGTGCCAGCAGCTTGCAGGGGAGACGCAATCAGCCCCAGCATTTT.

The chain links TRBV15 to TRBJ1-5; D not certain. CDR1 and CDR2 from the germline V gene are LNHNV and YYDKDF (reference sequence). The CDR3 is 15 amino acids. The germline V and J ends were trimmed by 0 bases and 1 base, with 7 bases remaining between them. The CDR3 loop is CATSRDSVSNQPQHF. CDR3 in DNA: TGTGCCACCAGCAGAGATTCGGTAAGCAATCAGCCCCAGCATTTT.

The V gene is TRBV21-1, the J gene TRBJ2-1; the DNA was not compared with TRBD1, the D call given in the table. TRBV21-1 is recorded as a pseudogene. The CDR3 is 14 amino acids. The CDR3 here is CASSKAGKGNEQFF. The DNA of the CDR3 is TGTGCCAGCAGCAAAGCGGGGAAGGGGAATGAGCAGTTCTTC.

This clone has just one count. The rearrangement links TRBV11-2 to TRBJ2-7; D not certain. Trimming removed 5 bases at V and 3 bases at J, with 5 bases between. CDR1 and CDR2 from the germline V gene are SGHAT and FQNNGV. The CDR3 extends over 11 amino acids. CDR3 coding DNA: TGTGCCAGCAGCAACAACTACGAGCAGTACTTC. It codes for CASSNNYEQYF.

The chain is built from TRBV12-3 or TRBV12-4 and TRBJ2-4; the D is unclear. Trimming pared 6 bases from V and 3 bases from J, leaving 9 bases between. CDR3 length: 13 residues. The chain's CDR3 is CASRTLSKNIQYF. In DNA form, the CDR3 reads TGTGCCAGCAGGACATTGAGCAAAAACATTCAGTACTTC.

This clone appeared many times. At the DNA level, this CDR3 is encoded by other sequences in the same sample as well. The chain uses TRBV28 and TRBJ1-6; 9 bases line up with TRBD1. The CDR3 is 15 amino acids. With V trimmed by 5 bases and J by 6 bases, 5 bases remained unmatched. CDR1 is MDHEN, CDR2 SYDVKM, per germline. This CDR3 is CASSAGTGINSPLHF. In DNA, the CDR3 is TGTGCCAGCAGTGCCGGGACAGGGATTAATTCACCCCTCCACTTT. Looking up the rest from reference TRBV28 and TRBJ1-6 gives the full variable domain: DVKVTQSSRYLVKRTGEKVFLECVQDMDHENMFWYRQDPGLGLRLIYFSYDVKMKEKGDIPEGYSVSREKKERFSLILESASTNQTSMYLCASSAGTGINSPLHFGNGTRLTVT.

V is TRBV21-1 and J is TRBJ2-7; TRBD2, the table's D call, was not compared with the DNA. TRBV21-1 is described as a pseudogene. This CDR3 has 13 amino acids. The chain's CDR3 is CATPRESSYEQYF. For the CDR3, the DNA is TGTGCCACACCTCGGGAGAGTTCCTACGAGCAGTACTTC.

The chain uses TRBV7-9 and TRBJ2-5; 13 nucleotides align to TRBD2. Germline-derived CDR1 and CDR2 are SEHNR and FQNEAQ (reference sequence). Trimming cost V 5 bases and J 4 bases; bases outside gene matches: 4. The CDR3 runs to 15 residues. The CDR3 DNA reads TGTGCCAGCAGCCCTACTAGCGGGGGGGCAGAGACCCAGTACTTC. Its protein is CASSPTSGGAETQYF.

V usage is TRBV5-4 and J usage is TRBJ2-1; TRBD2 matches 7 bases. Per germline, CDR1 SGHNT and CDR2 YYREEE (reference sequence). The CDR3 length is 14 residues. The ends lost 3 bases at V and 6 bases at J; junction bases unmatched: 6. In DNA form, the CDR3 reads TGTGCCAGCAGCTCCAGCGGGACCACCAATGAGCAGTTCTTC. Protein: CASSSSGTTNEQFF.

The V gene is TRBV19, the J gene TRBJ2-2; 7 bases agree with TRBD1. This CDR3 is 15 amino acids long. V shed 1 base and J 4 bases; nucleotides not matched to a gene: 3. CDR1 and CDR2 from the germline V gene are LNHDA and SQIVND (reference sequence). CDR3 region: CASSIAGQITGELFF. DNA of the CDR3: TGTGCCAGTAGTATAGCGGGACAGATCACCGGGGAGCTGTTTTTT. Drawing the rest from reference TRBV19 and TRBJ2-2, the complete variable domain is DGGITQSPKYLFRKEGQNVTLSCEQNLNHDAMYWYRQDPGQGLRLIYYSQIVNDFQKGDIAEGYSVSREKKESFPLTVTSAQKNPTAFYLCASSIAGQITGELFFGEGSRLTVL.

CDR3 sequence (DNA): TGTGCCAGCAGTCTCGGTGGTAGTTGGGAAAAACTGTTTTTT. It encodes CASSLGGSWEKLFF. The J gene is TRBJ1-4, the V gene TRBV27; no definite D call. V shed 5 bases and J shed 8 bases, with 15 bases lying between them. The CDR3 extends over 14 amino acids. Germline V lookup: CDR1 MNHEY, CDR2 SMNVEV (reference sequence).

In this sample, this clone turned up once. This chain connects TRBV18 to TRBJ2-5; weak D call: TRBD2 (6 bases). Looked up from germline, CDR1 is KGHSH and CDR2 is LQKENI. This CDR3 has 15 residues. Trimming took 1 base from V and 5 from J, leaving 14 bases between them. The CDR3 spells CASSPRLGPGETQYF. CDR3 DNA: TGTGCCAGCTCACCACGACTAGGCCCTGGGGAGACCCAGTACTTC.

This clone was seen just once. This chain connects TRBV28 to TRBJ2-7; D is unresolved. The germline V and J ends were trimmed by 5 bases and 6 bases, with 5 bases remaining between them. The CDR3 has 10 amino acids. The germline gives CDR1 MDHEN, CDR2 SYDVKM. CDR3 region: CASSLGEQYF. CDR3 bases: TGTGCCAGCAGTCTAGGCGAGCAGTACTTC.

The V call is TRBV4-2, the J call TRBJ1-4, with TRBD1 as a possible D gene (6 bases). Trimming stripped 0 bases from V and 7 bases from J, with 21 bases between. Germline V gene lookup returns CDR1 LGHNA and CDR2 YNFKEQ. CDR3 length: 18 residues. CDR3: CASSQDLGGRVSSEKLFF. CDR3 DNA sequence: TGTGCCAGCAGCCAAGATCTCGGGGGGCGCGTTTCTTCTGAAAAACTGTTTTTT.

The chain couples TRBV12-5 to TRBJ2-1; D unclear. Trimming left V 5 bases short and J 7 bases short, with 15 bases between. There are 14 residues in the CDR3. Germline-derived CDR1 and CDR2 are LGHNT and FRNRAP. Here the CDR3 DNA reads TGTGCTAGTGGTCGAACTACCATCTTAAATGAGCAGTTCTTC. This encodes CASGRTTILNEQFF.

The CDR3 region is CATSDTGTIEQFF. Written as DNA, the CDR3 is TGTGCCACCAGTGATACAGGTACAATTGAGCAGTTCTTC. The chain couples TRBV24-1 to TRBJ2-1; the D gene is possibly TRBD1 (5 bases). CDR1 KGHDR and CDR2 SFDVKD come from the germline V gene. V shed 3 bases and J shed 9 bases, with 11 bases lying between them. The CDR3 totals 13 residues.

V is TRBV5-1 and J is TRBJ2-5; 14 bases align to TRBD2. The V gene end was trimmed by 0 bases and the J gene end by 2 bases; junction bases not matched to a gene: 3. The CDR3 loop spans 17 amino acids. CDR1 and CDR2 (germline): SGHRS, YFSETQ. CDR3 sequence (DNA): TGCGCCAGCAGCTTGGTTGGGACTAGCGGGGGTCAAGAGACCCAGTACTTC. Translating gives CASSLVGTSGGQETQYF.

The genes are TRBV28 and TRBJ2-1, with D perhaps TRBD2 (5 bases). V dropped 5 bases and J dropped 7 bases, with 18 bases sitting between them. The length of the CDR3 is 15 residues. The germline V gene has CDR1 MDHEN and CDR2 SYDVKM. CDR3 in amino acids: CASSPSGMGSNEQFF. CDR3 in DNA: TGTGCCAGCAGTCCTTCGGGGATGGGTTCAAATGAGCAGTTCTTC.

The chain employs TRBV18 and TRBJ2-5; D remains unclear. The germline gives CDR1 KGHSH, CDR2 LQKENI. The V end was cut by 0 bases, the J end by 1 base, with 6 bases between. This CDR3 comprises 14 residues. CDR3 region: CASSPPASQETQYF. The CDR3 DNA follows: TGTGCCAGCTCACCACCGGCCAGCCAAGAGACCCAGTACTTC. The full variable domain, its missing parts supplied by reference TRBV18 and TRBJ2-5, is NAGVMQNPRHLVRRRGQEARLRCSPMKGHSHVYWYRQLPEEGLKFMVYLQKENIIDESGMPKERFSAEFPKEGPSILRIQQVVRGDSAAYFCASSPPASQETQYFGPGTRLLVL.

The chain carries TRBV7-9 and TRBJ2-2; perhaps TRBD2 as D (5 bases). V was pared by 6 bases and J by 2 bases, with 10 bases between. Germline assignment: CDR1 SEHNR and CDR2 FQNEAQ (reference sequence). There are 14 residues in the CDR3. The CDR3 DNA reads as TGTGCCAGCAGAATACGGGAAAACACCGGGGAGCTGTTTTTT. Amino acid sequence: CASRIRENTGELFF.

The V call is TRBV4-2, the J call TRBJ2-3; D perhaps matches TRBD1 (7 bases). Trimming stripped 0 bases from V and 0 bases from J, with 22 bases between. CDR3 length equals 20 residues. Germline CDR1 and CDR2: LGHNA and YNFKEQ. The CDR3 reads CASSQDGGGHFTRSTDTQYF. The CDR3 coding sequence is TGTGCCAGCAGCCAAGATGGAGGGGGCCACTTCACCCGTAGCACAGATACGCAGTATTTT.

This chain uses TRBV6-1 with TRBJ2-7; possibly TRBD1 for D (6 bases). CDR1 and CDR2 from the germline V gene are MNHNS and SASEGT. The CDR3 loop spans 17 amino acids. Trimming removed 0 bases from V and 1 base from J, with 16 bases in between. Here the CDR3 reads CASSEARGGFSSYEQYF. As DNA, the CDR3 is TGTGCCAGCAGTGAAGCACGAGGGGGATTTTCTTCCTACGAGCAGTACTTC.

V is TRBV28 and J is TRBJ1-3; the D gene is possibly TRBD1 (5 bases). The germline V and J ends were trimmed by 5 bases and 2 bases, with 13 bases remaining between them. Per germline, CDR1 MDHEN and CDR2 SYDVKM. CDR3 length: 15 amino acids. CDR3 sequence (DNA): TGTGCCAGCAGTGGACGGACGGACACTGGAAACACCATATATTTT. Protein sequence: CASSGRTDTGNTIYF.